The 30 T cell receptor beta chains reported below all come from one sample, sequenced in a study of PD-1 blockade in mismatch repair-deficient tumors. Clones were read by immunoSEQ multiplex PCR, and TCRdb kept only the in-frame ones, dropping some. Of about 100,000 clones listed, about four fifths are singletons. Source: peripheral blood, taken 36 weeks after starting pembrolizumab. These TCRs come from an adult with mismatch repair-deficient cancer.

This chain joins TRBV6-6 and TRBJ1-4; the D gene is possibly TRBD1 (5 bases). The CDR3 covers 15 residues. V was cut by 5 bases and J by 0 bases, with 10 bases left in between. Germline CDR1 MNHNY, CDR2 SVGAGI (reference sequence). This chain's CDR3 is CASSPETATNEKLFF. Written as DNA, the CDR3 is TGTGCCAGCAGTCCGGAGACAGCAACTAATGAAAAACTGTTTTTT.

The rearrangement links TRBV21-1 to TRBJ2-5; TRBD1 is the table's D call, not checked against the DNA. TRBV21-1 is an annotated pseudogene. The CDR3 covers 13 residues. In nucleotides, the CDR3 is TGTGCCAGCAGCCTGACAGGGAGAGAGACCCAGTACTTC. It specifies CASSLTGRETQYF.

CDR3 sequence reads: CASSLASGITDTQYF. CDR3 coding DNA: TGTGCCAGCAGCTTAGCGTCCGGGATCACAGATACGCAGTATTTT. The chain has TRBV7-6 and TRBJ2-3; D may be TRBD2 (5 bases). This CDR3 has 15 residues. The V end lost 0 bases, the J end lost 2 bases, and 9 bases lay between the germline ends. Germline-derived CDR1 and CDR2 are SGHVS and FNYEAQ. Full variable domain (rest looked up from reference TRBV7-6 and TRBJ2-3): GAGVSQSPRYKVTKRGQDVALRCDPISGHVSLYWYRQALGQGPEFLTYFNYEAQQDKSGLPNDRFSAERPEGSISTLTIQRTEQRDSAMYRCASSLASGITDTQYFGPGTRLTVL.

CDR3 sequence (DNA): TGTGCCTGGAGTAGACTAGCGGGAGGGACAGATACGCAGTATTTT. It encodes CAWSRLAGGTDTQYF. This chain links TRBV30 with TRBJ2-3; 14 bases map to TRBD2. V dropped 2 bases and J dropped 3; count of bases not matched to a gene: 1. The CDR3 is made up of 15 amino acids. Germline V gene data show CDR1 as GTSNPN and CDR2 as SVGIG (reference sequence).

V usage is TRBV19 and J usage is TRBJ2-7; 8 nucleotides align to TRBD2. The CDR3 runs to 14 residues. J lost 2 bases, V lost 5 bases, and 5 bases had no gene match. Germline V gene data show CDR1 as LNHDA and CDR2 as SQIVND (reference sequence). For the CDR3, the DNA is TGTGCCAGTAGTTCAGAGCGGGAGACCTACGAGCAGTACTTC. Protein sequence: CASSSERETYEQYF.

The genes are TRBV7-2 and TRBJ2-1; 7 bases are a match to TRBD2. Per germline, CDR1 SGHTA and CDR2 FQGNSA. The CDR3 runs 14 residues. V lost 10 bases to trimming and J lost 6 bases; unmatched junction nucleotides: 12. The CDR3 loop is CATSRSGGINEQFF. The CDR3 DNA follows: TGTGCCACCAGTAGATCGGGAGGTATCAATGAGCAGTTCTTC. Full variable domain (missing parts from reference TRBV7-2 and TRBJ2-1): GAGVSQSPSNKVTEKGKDVELRCDPISGHTALYWYRQSLGQGLEFLIYFQGNSAPDKSGLPSDRFSAERTGGSVSTLTIQRTQQEDSAVYLCATSRSGGINEQFFGPGTRLTVL.

This clone was recorded only once. The chain couples TRBV9 to TRBJ1-1; D possibly corresponds to TRBD1 (5 bases). V shed 0 bases and J shed 1 base, with 13 bases lying between them. The CDR3 covers 16 residues. Per the germline V gene, CDR1 is SGDLS and CDR2 is YYNGEE. The CDR3 here is CASSVGAGPGNTEAFF. CDR3 nucleotides: TGTGCCAGCAGCGTAGGGGCAGGGCCTGGGAACACTGAAGCTTTCTTT.

The CDR3 coding sequence is TGCGCCAGCAGCTTGTATACGGGAGGAAACACTGAAGCTTTCTTT. Its translation: CASSLYTGGNTEAFF. The rearrangement links TRBV5-1 to TRBJ1-1; D call uncertain. Germline CDR1 is SGHRS and CDR2 is YFSETQ. The CDR3 consists of 15 residues. The V gene lost 1 base and the J gene lost 2 bases, with 12 bases spanning the gap.

This clone was counted a few times. The chain has TRBV2 and TRBJ1-5, with D perhaps matching TRBD1 (6 bases). V gave up 0 bases and J gave up 8 bases, with 14 bases separating them. The CDR3 is 15 residues long. Germline loops: CDR1 SNHLY, CDR2 FYNNEI. In DNA, the CDR3 is TGTGCCAGCAGTGAAGCACTACAGGGTTATGAGCCCCAGCATTTT. It specifies CASSEALQGYEPQHF.

V usage is TRBV9 and J usage is TRBJ1-1; 7 positions match TRBD1. This CDR3 is built from 16 residues. Losses at the gene ends were 2 bases for V and 7 bases for J; bases not matched to a gene: 14. Looked up from germline, CDR1 is SGDLS and CDR2 is YYNGEE. CDR3 protein: CASSVEGAGAFDEAFF. The CDR3 DNA follows: TGTGCCAGCAGCGTCGAGGGGGCAGGCGCCTTCGATGAAGCTTTCTTT.

The genes are TRBV6-6 and TRBJ2-5; 9 bases align to TRBD1. The J call is in doubt because the DNA end fits TRBJ2-7 better. This CDR3 is built from 14 residues. The V gene's germline CDR1 is MNHNY and CDR2 SVGAGI (reference sequence). The DNA of the CDR3 is TGTGCCAGCAGTCATCCCGGGACAGGGAGCGAGCAGTACTTC. Its translation is CASSHPGTGSEQYF.

The chain uses TRBV9 and TRBJ2-3; D is perhaps TRBD1 (5 bases). V dropped 0 bases and J dropped 2 bases, with 19 bases sitting between them. This CDR3 region has 18 residues. Per germline, CDR1 SGDLS and CDR2 YYNGEE. The CDR3 sequence is CASSVGTLRLVNTDTQYF. In DNA form, the CDR3 reads TGTGCCAGCAGCGTAGGGACACTCAGGCTCGTTAACACAGATACGCAGTATTTT.

The gene calls are TRBV5-6 and TRBJ2-2; D not certain. Trimming removed 6 bases at V and 1 base at J, with 13 bases between. The CDR3 sequence is 15 residues long. Germline V gene lookup returns CDR1 SGHDT and CDR2 YYEEEE. The CDR3 loop reads CASNPDGLNTGELFF. For the CDR3, the DNA is TGTGCCAGCAACCCGGACGGGTTGAACACCGGGGAGCTGTTTTTT.

The V gene is TRBV25-1, the J gene TRBJ2-1; 9 positions agree with TRBD2. Germline CDR1 MGHDK, CDR2 SYGVNS. The CDR3 spans 15 residues. V was clipped by 1 base and J by 7 bases; unmatched bases: 5. This chain's CDR3 is CASSEWLAGRNEQFF. The CDR3 region has the DNA TGTGCCAGCAGTGAATGGCTAGCGGGAAGGAATGAGCAGTTCTTC.

This clone was found once. The V call is TRBV5-5, the J call TRBJ1-2, with a tentative D call TRBD1 (5 bases). The germline V gene encodes CDR1 SGHKS and CDR2 YYEKEE (reference sequence). V was shortened by 4 bases and J by 0 bases, with 13 bases between the two germline ends. The CDR3 is 15 amino acids. Here the CDR3 DNA reads TGTGCCAGCAGCCCCTCGACAGCAACTAACTATGGCTACACCTTC. Its translation: CASSPSTATNYGYTF.

The chain couples TRBV4-1 to TRBJ2-3, with D perhaps TRBD2 (6 bases). Germline-derived CDR1 and CDR2 are MGHRA and YSYEKL. V dropped 3 bases and J dropped 0 bases, with 16 bases sitting between them. This CDR3 has 17 amino acids. CDR3: CASSQTFRDFSTDTQYF. DNA of the CDR3: TGCGCCAGCAGCCAGACTTTCCGGGACTTTAGCACAGATACGCAGTATTTT.

This chain links TRBV14 with TRBJ1-5; D not certain. The CDR3 runs to 13 residues. Germline V lookup: CDR1 SGHDN, CDR2 FVKESK. Trimming left V 0 bases short and J 5 bases short, with 5 bases between. CDR3 protein: CASSQERDQPQHF. The CDR3 bases are TGTGCCAGCAGCCAAGAGAGGGATCAGCCCCAGCATTTT. The variable domain in full, with the rest retrieved from reference TRBV14 and TRBJ1-5, is EAGVTQFPSHSVIEKGQTVTLRCDPISGHDNLYWYRRVMGKEIKFLLHFVKESKQDESGMPNNRFLAERTGGTYSTLKVQPAELEDSGVYFCASSQERDQPQHFGDGTRLSIL.

The chain employs TRBV7-9 and TRBJ2-7, with D tentatively TRBD2 (6 bases). The CDR3 has 14 amino acids. Trimming took off 4 bases at V and 0 bases at J, with 10 bases between the two ends. Germline values: CDR1 SEHNR, CDR2 FQNEAQ (reference sequence). CDR3 sequence: CASSYRGDSYEQYF. DNA of the CDR3: TGTGCCAGCAGCTATCGCGGGGACTCCTACGAGCAGTACTTC.

This chain links TRBV10-1 with TRBJ2-2; TRBD1 matches 8 bases. With 8 bases clipped from V and 5 bases from J, the junction kept 13 bases outside the gene matches. In germline, CDR1 is WNHNN, CDR2 SYGVQD (reference sequence). This CDR3 is 16 amino acids long. CDR3 protein: CASGDGQGQRTGELFF. The DNA of the CDR3 is TGCGCCAGCGGCGACGGACAGGGCCAAAGGACCGGGGAGCTGTTTTTT.

This chain links TRBV6-1 with TRBJ2-1, with D unresolved. CDR3 length: 13 residues. Germline lookup yields CDR1 MNHNS and CDR2 SASEGT. V lost 5 bases and J 2 bases, leaving 7 bases between the germline ends. CDR3: CASSPVPYNEQFF. CDR3 sequence (DNA): TGTGCCAGCAGTCCGGTCCCCTACAATGAGCAGTTCTTC.

J is TRBJ2-3 and V is TRBV10-3; the D is unclear. Trimming removed 0 bases at V and 2 bases at J, with 9 bases between. There are 15 residues in the CDR3. The V gene's germline CDR1 is ENHRY and CDR2 SYGVKD. CDR3 sequence reads: CAISESVEDTDTQYF. The DNA for the CDR3 is TGTGCCATCAGTGAGTCAGTGGAAGACACAGATACGCAGTATTTT.

V is TRBV14 and J is TRBJ2-1; no definite D call. V lost 5 bases to trimming and J lost 8 bases, with 16 bases between them. The V gene's germline CDR1 is SGHDN and CDR2 FVKESK. This CDR3 is 14 amino acids long. Here the CDR3 reads CASSFRGYGHEQFF. The DNA for the CDR3 is TGTGCCAGCAGCTTTAGAGGTTACGGCCATGAGCAGTTCTTC.

This chain connects TRBV5-1 to TRBJ1-5; D might be TRBD1 (5 bases). Germline assignment: CDR1 SGHRS and CDR2 YFSETQ. This CDR3 has 15 residues. V lost 0 bases and J lost 0, with 7 bases in between. The CDR3, as DNA: TGCGCCAGCAGCTTGGTGGGGGGTAGCAATCAGCCCCAGCATTTT. It codes for CASSLVGGSNQPQHF.

This clone showed up just once. The V gene is TRBV19, the J gene TRBJ1-1; the match to TRBD1 covers 9 bases. The CDR3 consists of 16 residues. The J segment lost 0 bases and the V segment lost 3 bases, leaving 5 bases of the junction unmatched. The V gene's germline CDR1 is LNHDA and CDR2 SQIVND (reference sequence). CDR3 nucleotides: TGTGCCAGTAGTATTCTTACAGGGGGCATGAACACTGAAGCTTTCTTT. This gives the protein CASSILTGGMNTEAFF.

The chain links TRBV18 to TRBJ2-1; D unresolved. V dropped 4 bases and J dropped 8 bases, with 6 bases sitting between them. Germline lookup yields CDR1 KGHSH and CDR2 LQKENI. The length of the CDR3 is 11 residues. The CDR3, as DNA: TGTGCCAGCTCACAGTCCGATGAGCAGTTCTTC. Translating gives CASSQSDEQFF.

The chain joins TRBV9 to TRBJ2-7; D unresolved. The CDR3 is 15 residues long. From germline, CDR1 is SGDLS and CDR2 YYNGEE. V was cut by 4 bases and J by 3 bases, with 17 bases left in between. The CDR3 DNA is TGTGCCAGCAGCCCAACAATGGTACGGAGCTACGAGCAGTACTTC. Protein: CASSPTMVRSYEQYF.

The rearrangement uses TRBV7-3 and TRBJ1-1, with D perhaps matching TRBD1 (5 bases). V lost 4 bases and J lost 8, with 11 bases in between. The CDR3 is 12 amino acids. Germline loops: CDR1 SGHTA, CDR2 FQGTGA. CDR3 amino acids: CASSSSNREAFF. CDR3 sequence (DNA): TGTGCCAGCAGCTCCTCCAACAGGGAAGCTTTCTTT.

The V call is TRBV11-2, the J call TRBJ1-1, with 7 bases fitting TRBD1. From germline, CDR1 is SGHAT and CDR2 FQNNGV. The length of the CDR3 is 14 residues. J lost 5 bases, V lost 0 bases, and 3 bases had no gene match. The CDR3 DNA follows: TGTGCCAGCAGCTTAGAAGGGGGCCGTACTGAAGCTTTCTTT. Protein sequence: CASSLEGGRTEAFF. The full variable domain, its missing parts supplied by reference TRBV11-2 and TRBJ1-1, is EAGVAQSPRYKIIEKRQSVAFWCNPISGHATLYWYQQILGQGPKLLIQFQNNGVVDDSQLPKDRFSAERLKGVDSTLKIQPAKLEDSAVYLCASSLEGGRTEAFFGQGTRLTVV.

The genes are TRBV6-6 and TRBJ2-7, with 8 bases lining up with TRBD1. The CDR3 sequence is 13 residues long. The junction had 4 bases not matched to a gene; V was cut back by 6 bases and J by 3 bases. Germline V lookup: CDR1 MNHNY, CDR2 SVGAGI (reference sequence). CDR3: CASSRGQGYEQYF. The CDR3, as DNA: TGTGCCAGCAGCCGCGGACAGGGCTACGAGCAGTACTTC.

The rearrangement uses TRBV19 and TRBJ2-1; D may be TRBD1 (6 bases). V was shortened by 3 bases and J by 2 bases, with 8 bases between the two germline ends. The CDR3 is made up of 14 amino acids. The germline gives CDR1 LNHDA, CDR2 SQIVND (reference sequence). The chain's CDR3 is CASSMQGTYNEQFF. DNA for the CDR3: TGTGCCAGTAGTATGCAGGGGACCTACAATGAGCAGTTCTTC.